This T cell receptor (beta chain) stems from a study of blood T cell repertoires in COVID-19. Data came from immunoSEQ multiplex PCR; TCRdb stores just in-frame clones and leaves some out. The sample records about 21,000 clones, roughly 80% being singletons. This CDR3 spans 12 amino acids. Between the trimmed V and J ends, which lost 7 bases and 5 bases, there was a span of 12 bases. The germline gives CDR1 MNHEY, CDR2 SVGAGI. The sample holds one count of this clone. V and J are TRBV6-5 and TRBJ2-7; TRBD2 might be the D (5 bases). The receptor comes from a man aged 60-69 years with active COVID-19. Sequenced input: peripheral blood. The CDR3 is CASKTRPDEQYF. In nucleotides, the CDR3 is TGTGCCAGCAAAACTAGGCCCGACGAGCAGTACTTC.